This T cell receptor beta chain was sequenced in a study of blood T cell repertoires in COVID-19. Overall study context: Both acute and convalescent COVID-19 samples were obtained from the United States, Italy and Spain. Sources were T cells, B-cell-depleted T cells, or PBMCs; the material itself was cDNA or gDNA.

V trimming: 3 bases; J trimming: 6 bases; junction bases outside the gene matches: 5. Germline V gene data show CDR1 as KGHDR and CDR2 as SFDVKD. The length of the CDR3 is 15 residues. Produced via immunoSEQ multiplex PCR; TCRdb's table is partial and in-frame only. The data show some 50,000 clones, roughly 91% seen once. This chain joins TRBV24-1 and TRBJ1-4; 8 bases agree with TRBD1. Input material: peripheral blood. This clonotype originated in a man aged 50 to 59 with active COVID-19. CDR3: CATSDAGQGDEKLFF. The CDR3 DNA reads TGTGCCACCAGTGATGCCGGACAGGGCGATGAAAAACTGTTTTTT.